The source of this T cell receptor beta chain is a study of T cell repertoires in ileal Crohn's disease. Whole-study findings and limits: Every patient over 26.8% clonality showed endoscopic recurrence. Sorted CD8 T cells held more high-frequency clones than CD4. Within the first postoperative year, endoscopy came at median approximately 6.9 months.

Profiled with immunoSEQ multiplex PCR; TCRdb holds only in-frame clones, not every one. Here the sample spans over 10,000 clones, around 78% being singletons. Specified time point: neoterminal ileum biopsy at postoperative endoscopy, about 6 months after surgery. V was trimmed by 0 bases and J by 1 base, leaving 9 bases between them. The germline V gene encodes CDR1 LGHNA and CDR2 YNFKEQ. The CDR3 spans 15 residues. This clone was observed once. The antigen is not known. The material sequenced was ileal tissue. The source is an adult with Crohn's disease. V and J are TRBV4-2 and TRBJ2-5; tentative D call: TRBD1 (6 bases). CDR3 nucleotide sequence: TGTGCCAGCAGCCAAGAAAAAGGGGGCCAAGAGACCCAGTACTTC. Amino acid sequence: CASSQEKGGQETQYF.